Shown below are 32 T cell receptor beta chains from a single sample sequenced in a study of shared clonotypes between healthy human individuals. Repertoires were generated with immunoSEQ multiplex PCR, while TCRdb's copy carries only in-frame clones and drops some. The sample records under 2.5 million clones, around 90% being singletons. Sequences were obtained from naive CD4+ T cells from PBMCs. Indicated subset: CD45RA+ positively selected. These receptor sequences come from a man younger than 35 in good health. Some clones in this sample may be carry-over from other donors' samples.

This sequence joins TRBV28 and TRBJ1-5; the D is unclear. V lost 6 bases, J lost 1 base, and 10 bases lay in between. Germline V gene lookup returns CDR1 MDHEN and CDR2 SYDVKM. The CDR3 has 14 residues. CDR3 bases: TGTGCCAGCAGCCAAATAGGCAGCAATCAGCCCCAGCATTTT. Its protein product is CASSQIGSNQPQHF.

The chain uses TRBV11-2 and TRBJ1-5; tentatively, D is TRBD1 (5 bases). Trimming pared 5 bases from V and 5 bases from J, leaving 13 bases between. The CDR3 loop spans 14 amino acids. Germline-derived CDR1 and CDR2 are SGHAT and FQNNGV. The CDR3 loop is CASSIRDGHQPQHF. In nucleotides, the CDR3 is TGTGCCAGCAGCATACGGGACGGCCATCAGCCCCAGCATTTT.

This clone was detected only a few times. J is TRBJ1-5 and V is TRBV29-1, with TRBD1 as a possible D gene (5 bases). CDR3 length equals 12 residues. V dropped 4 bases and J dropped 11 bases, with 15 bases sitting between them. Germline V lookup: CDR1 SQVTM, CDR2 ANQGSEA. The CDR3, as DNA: TGCAGCGTTGGACCTCAAGGGGAGTCCCAGCATTTT. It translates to CSVGPQGESQHF.

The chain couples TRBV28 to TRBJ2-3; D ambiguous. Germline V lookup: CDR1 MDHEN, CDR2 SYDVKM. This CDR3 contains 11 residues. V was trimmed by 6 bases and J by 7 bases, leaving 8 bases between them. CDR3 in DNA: TGTGCCAGCAGCCAACCTAATACGCAGTATTTT. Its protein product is CASSQPNTQYF.

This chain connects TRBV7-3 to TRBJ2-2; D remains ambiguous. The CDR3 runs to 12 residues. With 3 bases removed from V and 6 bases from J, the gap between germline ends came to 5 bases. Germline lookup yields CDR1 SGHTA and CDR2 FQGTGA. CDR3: CASSFQAGELFF. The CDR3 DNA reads TGTGCCAGCAGCTTTCAGGCCGGGGAGCTGTTTTTT. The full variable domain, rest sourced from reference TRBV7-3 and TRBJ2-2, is GAGVSQTPSNKVTEKGKYVELRCDPISGHTALYWYRQSLGQGPEFLIYFQGTGAADDSGLPNDRFFAVRPEGSVSTLKIQRTERGDSAVYLCASSFQAGELFFGEGSRLTVL.

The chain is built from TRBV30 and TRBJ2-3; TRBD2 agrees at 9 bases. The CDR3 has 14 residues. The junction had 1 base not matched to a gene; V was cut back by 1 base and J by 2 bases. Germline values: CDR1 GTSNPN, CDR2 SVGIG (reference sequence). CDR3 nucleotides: TGTGCCTGGAGTGGACTAGCGGTCACAGATACGCAGTATTTT. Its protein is CAWSGLAVTDTQYF.

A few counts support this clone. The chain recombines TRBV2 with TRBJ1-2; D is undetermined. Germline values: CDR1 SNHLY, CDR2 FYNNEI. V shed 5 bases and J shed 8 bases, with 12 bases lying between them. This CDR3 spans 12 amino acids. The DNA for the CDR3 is TGTGCCAGCAGTAATGAGTCGCGGGGCTACACCTTC. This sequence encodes CASSNESRGYTF.

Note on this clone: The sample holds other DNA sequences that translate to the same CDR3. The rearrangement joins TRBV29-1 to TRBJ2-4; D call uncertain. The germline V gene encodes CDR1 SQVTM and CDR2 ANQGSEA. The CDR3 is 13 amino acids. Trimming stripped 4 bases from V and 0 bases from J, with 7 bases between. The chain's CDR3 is CSVAGLAKNIQYF. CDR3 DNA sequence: TGCAGCGTTGCAGGCCTAGCCAAAAACATTCAGTACTTC.

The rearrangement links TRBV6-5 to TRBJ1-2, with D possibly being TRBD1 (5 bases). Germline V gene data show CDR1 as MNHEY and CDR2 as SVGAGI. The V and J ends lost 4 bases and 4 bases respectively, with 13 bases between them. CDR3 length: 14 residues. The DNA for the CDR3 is TGTGCCAGCAGTTCAACTAAGAGGGGCTATGGCTACACCTTC. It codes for CASSSTKRGYGYTF.

DNA for the CDR3: TGCGCCAGCAGCCAACCCGCAGAGCGCGGGGCTAACTATGGCTACACCTTC. This sequence encodes CASSQPAERGANYGYTF. The genes are TRBV4-1 and TRBJ1-2; D not certain. Germline V lookup: CDR1 MGHRA, CDR2 YSYEKL. V was clipped by 2 bases and J by 0 bases, with 16 bases between them. The length of the CDR3 is 17 residues.

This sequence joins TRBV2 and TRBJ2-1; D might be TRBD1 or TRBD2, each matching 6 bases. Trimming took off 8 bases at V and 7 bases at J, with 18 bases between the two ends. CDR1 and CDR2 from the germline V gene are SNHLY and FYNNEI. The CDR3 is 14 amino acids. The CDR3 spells CASYWGREGNEQFF. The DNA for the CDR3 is TGTGCCAGCTACTGGGGGCGGGAAGGGAATGAGCAGTTCTTC.

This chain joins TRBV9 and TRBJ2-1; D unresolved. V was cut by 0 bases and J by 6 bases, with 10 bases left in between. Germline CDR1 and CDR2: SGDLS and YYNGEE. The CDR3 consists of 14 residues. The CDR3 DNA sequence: TGTGCCAGCAGCGTAGGTGGGGATCCCAATGAGCAGTTCTTC. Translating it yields CASSVGGDPNEQFF.

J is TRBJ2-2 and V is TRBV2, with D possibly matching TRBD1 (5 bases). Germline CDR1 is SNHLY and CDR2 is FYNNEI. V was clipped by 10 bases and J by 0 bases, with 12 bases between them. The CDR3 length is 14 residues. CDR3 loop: CAKLDTSNTGELFF. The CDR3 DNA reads TGTGCCAAACTGGACACCTCGAACACCGGGGAGCTGTTTTTT.

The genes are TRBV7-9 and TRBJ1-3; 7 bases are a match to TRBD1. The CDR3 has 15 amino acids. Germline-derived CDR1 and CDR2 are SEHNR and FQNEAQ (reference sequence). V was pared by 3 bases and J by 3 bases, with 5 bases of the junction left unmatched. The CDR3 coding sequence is TGTGCCAGCAGCTTTGGTCAGGGGGTTGGAAACACCATATATTTT. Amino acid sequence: CASSFGQGVGNTIYF.

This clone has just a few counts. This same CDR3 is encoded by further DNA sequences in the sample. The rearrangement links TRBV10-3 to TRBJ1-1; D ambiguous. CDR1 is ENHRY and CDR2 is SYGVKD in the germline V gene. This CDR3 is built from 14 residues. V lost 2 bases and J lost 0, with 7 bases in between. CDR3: CAISEGPVNTEAFF. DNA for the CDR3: TGTGCCATCAGTGAGGGACCGGTGAACACTGAAGCTTTCTTT.

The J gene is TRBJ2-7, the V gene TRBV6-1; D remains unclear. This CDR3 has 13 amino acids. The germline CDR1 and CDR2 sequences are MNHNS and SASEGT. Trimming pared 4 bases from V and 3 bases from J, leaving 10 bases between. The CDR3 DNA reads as TGTGCCAGCAGTGGAGAGATGGGCTACGAGCAGTACTTC. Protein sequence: CASSGEMGYEQYF.

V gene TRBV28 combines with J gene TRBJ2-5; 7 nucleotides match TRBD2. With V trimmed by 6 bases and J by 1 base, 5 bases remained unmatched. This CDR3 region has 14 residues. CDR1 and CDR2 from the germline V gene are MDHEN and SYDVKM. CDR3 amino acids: CASRAPGGQETQYF. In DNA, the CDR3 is TGTGCCAGCAGGGCACCGGGGGGCCAAGAGACCCAGTACTTC.

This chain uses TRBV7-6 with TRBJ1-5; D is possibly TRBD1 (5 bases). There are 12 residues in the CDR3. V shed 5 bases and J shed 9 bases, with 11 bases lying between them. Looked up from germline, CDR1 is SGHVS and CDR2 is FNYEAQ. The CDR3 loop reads CASSPRGGPQHF. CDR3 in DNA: TGTGCCAGCAGCCCCCGGGGGGGGCCCCAGCATTTT.

CDR3 sequence (DNA): TGCGCCAGCAGCCGTCCCCTCCTCGACAGTGGGCAGTTCTTC. Protein sequence: CASSRPLLDSGQFF. The chain employs TRBV4-1 and TRBJ2-1; weak D call: TRBD1 (5 bases). In germline, CDR1 is MGHRA, CDR2 YSYEKL. The CDR3 sequence is 14 residues long. Trimming shortened V by 4 bases and J by 12 bases, and 19 bases separated the two germline ends.

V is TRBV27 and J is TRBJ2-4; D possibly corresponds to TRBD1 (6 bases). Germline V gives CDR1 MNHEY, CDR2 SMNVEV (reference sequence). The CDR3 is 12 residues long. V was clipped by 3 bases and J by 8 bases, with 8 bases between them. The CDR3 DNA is TGTGCCAGCAGTTTCAGGGGAGACATTCAGTACTTC. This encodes CASSFRGDIQYF.

The CDR3 loop reads CASSYRGFGRTEAFF. For the CDR3, the DNA is TGTGCCAGCAGCTATAGGGGTTTCGGTCGCACTGAAGCTTTCTTT. This rearrangement joins TRBV7-2 to TRBJ1-1; D might be TRBD1 (5 bases). V was clipped by 4 bases and J by 4 bases, with 16 bases between them. CDR3 length: 15 residues. CDR1 and CDR2 (germline): SGHTA, FQGNSA.

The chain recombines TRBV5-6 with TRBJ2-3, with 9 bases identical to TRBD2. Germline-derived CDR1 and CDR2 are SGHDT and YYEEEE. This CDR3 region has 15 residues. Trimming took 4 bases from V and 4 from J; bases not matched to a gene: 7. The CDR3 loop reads CASSHLAGAADTQYF. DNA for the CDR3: TGTGCCAGCAGCCATTTAGCGGGAGCGGCAGATACGCAGTATTTT.

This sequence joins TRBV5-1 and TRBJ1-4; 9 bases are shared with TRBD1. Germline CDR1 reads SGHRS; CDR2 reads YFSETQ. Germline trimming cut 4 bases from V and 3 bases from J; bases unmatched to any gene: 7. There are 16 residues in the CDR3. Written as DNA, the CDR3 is TGCGCCAGCAGCACCGGACAGGGGACCGCTAATGAAAAACTGTTTTTT. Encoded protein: CASSTGQGTANEKLFF.

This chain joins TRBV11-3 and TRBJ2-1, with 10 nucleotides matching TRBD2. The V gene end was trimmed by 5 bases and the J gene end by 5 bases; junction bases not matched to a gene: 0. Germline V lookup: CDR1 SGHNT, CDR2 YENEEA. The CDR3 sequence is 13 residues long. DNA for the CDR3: TGTGCCAGCAGCCTAGCGGGGGACAATGAGCAGTTCTTC. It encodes CASSLAGDNEQFF. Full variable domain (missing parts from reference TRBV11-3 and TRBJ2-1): EAGVVQSPRYKIIEKKQPVAFWCNPISGHNTLYWYLQNLGQGPELLIRYENEEAVDDSQLPKDRFSAERLKGVDSTLKIQPAELGDSAVYLCASSLAGDNEQFFGPGTRLTVL.

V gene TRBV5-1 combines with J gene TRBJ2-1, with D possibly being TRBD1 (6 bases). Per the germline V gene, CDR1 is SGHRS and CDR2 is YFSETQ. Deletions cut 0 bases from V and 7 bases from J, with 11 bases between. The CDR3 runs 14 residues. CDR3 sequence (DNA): TGCGCCAGCAGCTTGGACTTGCAGGGGAATGAGCAGTTCTTC. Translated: CASSLDLQGNEQFF.

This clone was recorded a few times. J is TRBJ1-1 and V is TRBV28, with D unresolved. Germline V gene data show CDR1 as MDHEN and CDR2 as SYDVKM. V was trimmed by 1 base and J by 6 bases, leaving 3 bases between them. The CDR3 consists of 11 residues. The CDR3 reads CASSLSAEAFF. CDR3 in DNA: TGTGCCAGCAGTTTATCTGCTGAAGCTTTCTTT.

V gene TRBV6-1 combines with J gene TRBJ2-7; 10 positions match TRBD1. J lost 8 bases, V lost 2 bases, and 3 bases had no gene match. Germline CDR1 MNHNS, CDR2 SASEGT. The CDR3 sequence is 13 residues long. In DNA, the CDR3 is TGTGCCAGCAGTGAATGGGGACAGGGGAAGCAGTACTTC. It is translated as CASSEWGQGKQYF.

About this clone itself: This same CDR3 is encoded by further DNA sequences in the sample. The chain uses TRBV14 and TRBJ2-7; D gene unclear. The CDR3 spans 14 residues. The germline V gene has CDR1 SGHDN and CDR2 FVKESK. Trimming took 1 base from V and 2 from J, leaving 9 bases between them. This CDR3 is CASSQVLGPYEQYF. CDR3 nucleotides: TGTGCCAGCAGCCAAGTCCTGGGTCCCTACGAGCAGTACTTC.

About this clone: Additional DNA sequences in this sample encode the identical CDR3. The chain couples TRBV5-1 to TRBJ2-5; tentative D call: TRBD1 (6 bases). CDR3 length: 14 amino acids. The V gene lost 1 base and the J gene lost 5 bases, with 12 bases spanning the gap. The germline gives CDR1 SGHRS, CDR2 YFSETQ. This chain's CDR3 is CASSLMGAEETQYF. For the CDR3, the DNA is TGCGCCAGCAGCTTGATGGGGGCGGAGGAGACCCAGTACTTC.

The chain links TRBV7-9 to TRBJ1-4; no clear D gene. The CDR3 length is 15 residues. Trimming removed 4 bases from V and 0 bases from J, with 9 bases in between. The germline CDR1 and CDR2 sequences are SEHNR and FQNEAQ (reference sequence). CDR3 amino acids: CASSSPTPTNEKLFF. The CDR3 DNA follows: TGTGCCAGCAGCTCCCCGACCCCAACTAATGAAAAACTGTTTTTT.

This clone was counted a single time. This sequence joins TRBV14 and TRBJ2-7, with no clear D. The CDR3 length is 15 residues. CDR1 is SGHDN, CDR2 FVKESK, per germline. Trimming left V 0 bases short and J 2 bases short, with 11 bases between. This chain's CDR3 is CASSQEMFGTYEQYF. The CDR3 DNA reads TGTGCCAGCAGCCAAGAAATGTTCGGCACCTACGAGCAGTACTTC.

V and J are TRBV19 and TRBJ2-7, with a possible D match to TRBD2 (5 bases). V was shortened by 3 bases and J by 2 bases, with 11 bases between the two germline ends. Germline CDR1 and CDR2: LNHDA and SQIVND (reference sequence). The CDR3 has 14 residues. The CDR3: CASSMGSGAYEQYF. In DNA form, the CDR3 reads TGTGCCAGTAGTATGGGGAGCGGCGCCTACGAGCAGTACTTC.